The 13 T cell receptor beta chains below were found in one sample sequenced in a study of blood T cell repertoires in COVID-19. Assay: immunoSEQ multiplex PCR; the TCRdb copy retains only in-frame clones and omits some. The sample records around 160,000 clones, roughly four fifths being singletons. Specimen: peripheral blood. Receptors originate from a woman older than 75 with acute or convalescent COVID-19.

Regarding this clone: The DNA is omitted, as the CDR3 cannot be located on it reliably, and the CDR3 follows TCRdb's listing. The V gene is TRBV6-5, the J gene TRBJ1-6. Germline assignment: CDR1 MNHEY and CDR2 SVGAGI. The CDR3 is 14 residues long, counting both termini. This chain's CDR3 is CASSSSGSTPPLHF.

Here the CDR3 reads CATSGQLNTEAFF. In nucleotides, the CDR3 is TGTGCCACCTCAGGACAGTTGAACACTGAAGCTTTCTTT. The rearrangement joins TRBV7-2 to TRBJ1-1; weak D call: TRBD1 (6 bases). Germline assignment: CDR1 SGHTA and CDR2 FQGNSA. The ends were cut back, 10 bases at V and 0 bases at J, with 12 bases in the middle. The CDR3 consists of 13 residues.

In the case of this clone: One end of the junction does not line up with germline, which may come from a read error. This sample also contains other DNA sequences that code for the same CDR3. This chain connects TRBV7-7 to TRBJ2-1; D unclear. Germline V gene lookup returns CDR1 SSHAT and CDR2 FNYEAQ (reference sequence). The CDR3 has 15 residues. The CDR3 coding sequence is TGTGCTAGCAGCACCTCACCGAGCTCCTACAATGAGCAGTTCTTC. It is translated as CASSTSPSSYNEQFF. Filled out from reference TRBV7-7 and TRBJ2-1, the complete variable domain reads GAGVSQSPRYKVTKRGQDVTLRCDPISSHATLYWYQQALGQGPEFLTYFNYEAQPDKSGLPSDRFSAERPEGSISTLTIQRTEQRDSAMYRCASSTSPSSYNEQFFGPGTRLTVL.

The gene calls are TRBV5-1 and TRBJ2-2; TRBD1 matches at 7 bases. CDR3 length: 19 residues. J lost 2 bases, V lost 0 bases, and 13 bases had no gene match. Germline V gives CDR1 SGHRS, CDR2 YFSETQ. CDR3 sequence reads: CASSLATRQGVANTGELFF. The CDR3 nucleotides are TGCGCCAGCAGCTTGGCCACGAGACAGGGAGTCGCTAACACCGGGGAGCTGTTTTTT.

V usage is TRBV28 and J usage is TRBJ1-1; D unresolved. The V end was cut by 5 bases, the J end by 3 bases, with 19 bases between. The CDR3 loop spans 16 amino acids. Germline V gives CDR1 MDHEN, CDR2 SYDVKM. CDR3 amino acids: CASSPSAGLAYTEAFF. The CDR3 DNA reads as TGTGCCAGCAGTCCCTCTGCTGGGCTTGCCTACACTGAAGCTTTCTTT.

The V gene is TRBV5-5, the J gene TRBJ2-7; no firm D call. CDR1 is SGHKS, CDR2 YYEKEE, per germline (reference sequence). CDR3 length equals 12 residues. V was cut by 1 base and J by 3 bases, with 5 bases left in between. The CDR3 is CASSLIRYEQYF. The CDR3 DNA follows: TGTGCCAGCAGCTTGATTCGCTACGAGCAGTACTTC.

V gene TRBV3-1 (or the pseudogene TRBV3-2) combines with J gene TRBJ1-1; 9 bases fit TRBD1. Germline CDR1 and CDR2: LGHDT and YNNKEL (reference sequence). The CDR3 is 12 residues long. V lost 4 bases, J lost 11 bases, and 5 bases stayed unmatched. CDR3 region: CASSLHRGRAFF. The CDR3 coding sequence is TGTGCCAGCAGCCTACACAGGGGGCGGGCTTTCTTT.

V is TRBV6-1 and J is TRBJ1-2; the D gene is possibly TRBD1 (5 bases). Trimming took off 2 bases at V and 7 bases at J, with 14 bases between the two ends. CDR1 is MNHNS and CDR2 is SASEGT in the germline V gene. The CDR3 length is 14 residues. This CDR3 is CASSENVGGLGYTF. CDR3 nucleotides: TGTGCCAGCAGTGAAAACGTCGGGGGACTTGGCTACACCTTC.

CDR3 residues: CATSDLDRAYGYTF. In DNA, the CDR3 is TGTGCCACCAGTGACCTCGACAGGGCTTATGGCTACACCTTC. This chain links TRBV24-1 with TRBJ1-2, with 7 bases aligning to TRBD1. Germline V gene lookup returns CDR1 KGHDR and CDR2 SFDVKD. This CDR3 is built from 14 residues. V lost 4 bases to trimming and J lost 5 bases; unmatched junction nucleotides: 6.

This chain uses TRBV6-5 with TRBJ1-1; 7 nucleotides agree with TRBD1. In germline, CDR1 is MNHEY, CDR2 SVGAGI. CDR3 length equals 15 residues. V was pared by 5 bases and J by 5 bases, with 11 bases of the junction left unmatched. The CDR3 DNA sequence: TGTGCCAGCAGTCCAGACAGGGTCGGAAGGACTGAAGCTTTCTTT. Translated: CASSPDRVGRTEAFF.

The V call is TRBV6-5, the J call TRBJ1-6, with 7 nucleotides matching TRBD1. The CDR3 is made up of 15 amino acids. Germline assignment: CDR1 MNHEY and CDR2 SVGAGI. Germline trimming cut 6 bases from V and 10 bases from J; bases unmatched to any gene: 12. CDR3 nucleotide sequence: TGTGCCAGCAGCCCCGGGGCAGGGGGAGCATCACCCCTCCACTTT. Translation: CASSPGAGGASPLHF.

The chain employs TRBV6-5 and TRBJ2-7; 7 bases fit TRBD1. Trimming at V came to 5 bases and at J to 3 bases, leaving 7 bases not matched to a gene. There are 14 residues in the CDR3. Germline V gene sequence: CDR1 MNHEY, CDR2 SVGAGI. CDR3 bases: TGTGCCAGCAGTCGGGACAGCTCGGACTACGAGCAGTACTTC. It is translated as CASSRDSSDYEQYF.

The genes are TRBV9 and TRBJ1-2; D is undetermined. V lost 4 bases and J lost 3, with 13 bases in between. In germline, CDR1 is SGDLS, CDR2 YYNGEE. The CDR3 runs to 14 residues. Here the CDR3 reads CASSPEAGDYGYTF. CDR3 nucleotide sequence: TGTGCCAGCAGCCCGGAGGCGGGTGACTATGGCTACACCTTC.